One T cell receptor (beta chain) is described in this entry. What it binds is not known. Other DNA sequences in this specimen translate into the identical CDR3. This entry comes from a study of shared clonotypes between healthy human individuals. Study results and limitations: Memory subsets had estimated richness that was generally smaller than that of naive subsets.

V lost 0 bases to trimming and J lost 2 bases; unmatched junction nucleotides: 2. The V gene's germline CDR1 is SGHRS and CDR2 YFSETQ. The CDR3 runs to 15 residues. It was CD45RO-negative cells, positively selected for CCR7, that made up naive CD8 cells, with terminally differentiated effector memory CD45RA+ cells excluded. Using immunoSEQ multiplex PCR, the repertoire was profiled, and TCRdb retains in-frame clones only, with some absent. The sample contains more than 2 million clones, just under 95% of which appear only once. This chain connects TRBV5-1 to TRBJ2-1, with 7 bases that match TRBD2. The origin of this receptor is a man between 18 and 29 years old in good health. The specimen sequenced was naive CD8+ T cells sorted from blood. CDR3 nucleotides: TGCGCCAGCAGCTTGGCGGGAGGAACCTACAATGAGCAGTTCTTC. Its protein is CASSLAGGTYNEQFF.